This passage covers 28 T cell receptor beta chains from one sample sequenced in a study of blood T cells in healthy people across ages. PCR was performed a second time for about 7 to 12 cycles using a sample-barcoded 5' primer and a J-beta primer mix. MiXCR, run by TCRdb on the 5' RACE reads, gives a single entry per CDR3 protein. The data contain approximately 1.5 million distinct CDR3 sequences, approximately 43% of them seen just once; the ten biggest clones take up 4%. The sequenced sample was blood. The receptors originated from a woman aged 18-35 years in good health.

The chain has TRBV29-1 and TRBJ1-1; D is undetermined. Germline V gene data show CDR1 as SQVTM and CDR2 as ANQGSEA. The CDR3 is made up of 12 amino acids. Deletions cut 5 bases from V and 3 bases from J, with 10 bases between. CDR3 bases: TGCAGCGTTACCAAGGAGGACACTGAAGCTTTCTTT. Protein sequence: CSVTKEDTEAFF.

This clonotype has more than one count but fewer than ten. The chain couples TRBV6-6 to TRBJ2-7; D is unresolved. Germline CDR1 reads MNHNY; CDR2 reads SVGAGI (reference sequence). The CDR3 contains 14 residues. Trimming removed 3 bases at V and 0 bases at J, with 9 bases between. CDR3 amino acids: CASSYLVSSYEQYF. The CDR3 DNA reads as TGTGCCAGCAGTTATTTGGTTAGCTCCTACGAGCAGTACTTC.

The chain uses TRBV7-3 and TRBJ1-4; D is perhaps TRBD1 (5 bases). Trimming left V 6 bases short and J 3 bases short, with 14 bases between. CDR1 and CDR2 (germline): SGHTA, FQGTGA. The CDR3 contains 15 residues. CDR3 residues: CASRARGWPNEKLFF. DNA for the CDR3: TGTGCCAGCAGGGCCCGGGGGTGGCCTAATGAAAAACTGTTTTTT.

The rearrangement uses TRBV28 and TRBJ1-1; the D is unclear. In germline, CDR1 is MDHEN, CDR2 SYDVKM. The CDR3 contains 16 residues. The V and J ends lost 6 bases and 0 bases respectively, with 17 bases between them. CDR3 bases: TGTGCCAGCAGCCTTAACACGGACCTGATGAACACTGAAGCTTTCTTT. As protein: CASSLNTDLMNTEAFF.

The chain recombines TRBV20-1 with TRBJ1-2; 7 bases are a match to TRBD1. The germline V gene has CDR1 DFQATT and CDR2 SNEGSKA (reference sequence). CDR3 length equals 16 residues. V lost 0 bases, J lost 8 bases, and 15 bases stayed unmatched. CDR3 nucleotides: TGCAGTGCTAGAGATTGGGCCCCGGGACAGAGGTACGGCTACACCTTC. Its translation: CSARDWAPGQRYGYTF.

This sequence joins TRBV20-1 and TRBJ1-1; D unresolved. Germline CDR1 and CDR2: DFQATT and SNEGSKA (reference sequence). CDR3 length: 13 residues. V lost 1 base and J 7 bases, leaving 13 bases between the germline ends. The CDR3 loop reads CSARVRLLGEAFF. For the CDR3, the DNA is TGCAGTGCTAGAGTTAGGCTGCTAGGTGAAGCTTTCTTT.

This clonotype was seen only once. CDR3 residues: CASSAGGGPYNEQYF. In nucleotides, the CDR3 is TGTGCCAGCAGCGCGGGAGGGGGCCCCTACAATGAGCAGTACTTC. The rearrangement joins TRBV9 to TRBJ2-5, with D possibly matching TRBD2 (8 bases). V was clipped by 3 bases and J by 11 bases, with 23 bases between them. Germline CDR1 and CDR2: SGDLS and YYNGEE. The CDR3 covers 15 residues.

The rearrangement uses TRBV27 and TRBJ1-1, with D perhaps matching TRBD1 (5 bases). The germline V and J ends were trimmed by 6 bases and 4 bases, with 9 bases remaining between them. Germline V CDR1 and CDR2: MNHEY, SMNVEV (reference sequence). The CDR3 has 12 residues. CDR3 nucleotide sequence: TGTGCCAGCAGCGGGGGGTTCACTGAAGCTTTCTTT. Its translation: CASSGGFTEAFF.

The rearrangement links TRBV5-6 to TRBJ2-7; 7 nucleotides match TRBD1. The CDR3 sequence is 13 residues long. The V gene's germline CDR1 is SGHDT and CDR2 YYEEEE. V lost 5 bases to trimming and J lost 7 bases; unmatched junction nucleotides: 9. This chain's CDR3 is CASRDRTGREQYF. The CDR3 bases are TGTGCCAGCAGAGATCGGACAGGAAGAGAGCAGTACTTC.

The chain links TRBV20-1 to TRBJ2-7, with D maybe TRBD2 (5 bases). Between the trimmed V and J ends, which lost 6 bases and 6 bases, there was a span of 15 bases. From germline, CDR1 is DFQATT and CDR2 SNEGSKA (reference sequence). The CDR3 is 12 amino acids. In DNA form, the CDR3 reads TGCAGTGCCCCGCCGGGGAGTGGCGAGCAGTACTTC. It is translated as CSAPPGSGEQYF.

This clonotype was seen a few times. The CDR3 protein is CASSFQRSGNEQFF. The CDR3 DNA is TGTGCCAGCAGCTTTCAGAGATCGGGCAATGAGCAGTTCTTC. This sequence joins TRBV7-2 and TRBJ2-1; D is unclear. V lost 3 bases and J 6 bases, leaving 12 bases between the germline ends. Germline V lookup: CDR1 SGHTA, CDR2 FQGNSA. This CDR3 region has 14 residues.

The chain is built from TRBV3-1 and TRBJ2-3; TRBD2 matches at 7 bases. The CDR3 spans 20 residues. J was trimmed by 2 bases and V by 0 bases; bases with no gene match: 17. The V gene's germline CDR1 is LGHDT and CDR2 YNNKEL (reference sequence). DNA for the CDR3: TGTGCCAGCAGCCAAGATTTGGGGGACTACTTGGCGGGCATCACAGATACGCAGTATTTT. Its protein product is CASSQDLGDYLAGITDTQYF.

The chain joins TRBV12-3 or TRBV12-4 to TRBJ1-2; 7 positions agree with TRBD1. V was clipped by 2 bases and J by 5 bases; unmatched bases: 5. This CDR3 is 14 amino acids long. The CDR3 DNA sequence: TGTGCCAGCAGTTTAATGGGACAGACTTATGGCTACACCTTC. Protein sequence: CASSLMGQTYGYTF.

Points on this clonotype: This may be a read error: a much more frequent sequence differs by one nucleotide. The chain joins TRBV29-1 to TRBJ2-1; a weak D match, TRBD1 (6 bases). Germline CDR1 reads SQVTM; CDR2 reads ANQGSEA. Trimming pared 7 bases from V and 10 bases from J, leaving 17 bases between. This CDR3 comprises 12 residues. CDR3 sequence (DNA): TGCAGCGCCATACAGGGACCCTACGAGCAGTTCTTC. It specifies CSAIQGPYEQFF.

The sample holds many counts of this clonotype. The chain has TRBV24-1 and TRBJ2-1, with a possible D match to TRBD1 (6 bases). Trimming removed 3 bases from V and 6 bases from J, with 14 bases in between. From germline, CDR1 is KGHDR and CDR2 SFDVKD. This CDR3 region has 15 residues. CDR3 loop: CATSDPGTSGNEQFF. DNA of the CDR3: TGTGCCACCAGTGATCCGGGGACATCTGGCAATGAGCAGTTCTTC.

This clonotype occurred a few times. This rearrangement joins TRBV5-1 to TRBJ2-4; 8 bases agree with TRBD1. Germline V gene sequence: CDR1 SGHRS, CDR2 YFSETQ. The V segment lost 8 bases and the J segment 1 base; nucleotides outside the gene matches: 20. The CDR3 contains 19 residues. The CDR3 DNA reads TGCGCCAGTACACCGGACAGGGTCGGAACCCAGTTCGCCAAAAACATTCAGTACTTC. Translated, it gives CASTPDRVGTQFAKNIQYF.

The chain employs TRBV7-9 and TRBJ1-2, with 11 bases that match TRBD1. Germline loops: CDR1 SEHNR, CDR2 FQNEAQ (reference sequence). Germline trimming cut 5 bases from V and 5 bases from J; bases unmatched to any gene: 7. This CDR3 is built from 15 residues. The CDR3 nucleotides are TGTGCCAGCAGCCGAGGACAGGGGGCATCGTATGGCTACACCTTC. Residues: CASSRGQGASYGYTF.

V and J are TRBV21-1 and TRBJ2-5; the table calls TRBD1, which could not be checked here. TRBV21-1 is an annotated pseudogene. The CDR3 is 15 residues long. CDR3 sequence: CASSKVPGGQETQYF. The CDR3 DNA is TGTGCCAGCAGCAAAGTGCCAGGGGGCCAAGAGACCCAGTACTTC.

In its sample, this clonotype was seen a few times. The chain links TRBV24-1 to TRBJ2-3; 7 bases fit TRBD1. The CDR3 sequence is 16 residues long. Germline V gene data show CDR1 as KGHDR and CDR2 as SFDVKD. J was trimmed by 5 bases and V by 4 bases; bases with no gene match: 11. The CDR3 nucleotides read TGTGCCACCAGTGACCCCCGTCGACAGGGAATAGATACGCAGTATTTT. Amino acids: CATSDPRRQGIDTQYF.

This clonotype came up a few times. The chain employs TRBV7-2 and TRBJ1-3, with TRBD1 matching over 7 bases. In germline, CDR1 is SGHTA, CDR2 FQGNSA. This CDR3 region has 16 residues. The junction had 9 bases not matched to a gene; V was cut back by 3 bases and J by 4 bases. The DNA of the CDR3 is TGTGCCAGCAGCTTCCCACCGGGACAGAGAGGAAACACCATATATTTT. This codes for CASSFPPGQRGNTIYF.

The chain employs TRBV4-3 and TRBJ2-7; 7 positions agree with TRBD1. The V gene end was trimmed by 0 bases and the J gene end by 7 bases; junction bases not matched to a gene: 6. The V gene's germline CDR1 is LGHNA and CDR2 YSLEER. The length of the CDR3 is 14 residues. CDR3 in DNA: TGCGCCAGCAGCCAAGATCTCAGGGGGATGGAGCAGTACTTC. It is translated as CASSQDLRGMEQYF.

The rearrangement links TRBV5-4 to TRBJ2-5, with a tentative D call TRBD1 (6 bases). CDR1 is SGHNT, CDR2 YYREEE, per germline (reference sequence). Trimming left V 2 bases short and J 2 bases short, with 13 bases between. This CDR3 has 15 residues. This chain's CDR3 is CASSLRDIPQETQYF. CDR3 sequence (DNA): TGTGCCAGCAGCTTAAGGGACATTCCACAAGAGACCCAGTACTTC. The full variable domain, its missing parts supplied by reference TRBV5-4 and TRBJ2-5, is ETGVTQSPTHLIKTRGQQVTLRCSSQSGHNTVSWYQQALGQGPQFIFQYYREEENGRGNFPPRFSGLQFPNYSSELNVNALELDDSALYLCASSLRDIPQETQYFGPGTRLLVL.

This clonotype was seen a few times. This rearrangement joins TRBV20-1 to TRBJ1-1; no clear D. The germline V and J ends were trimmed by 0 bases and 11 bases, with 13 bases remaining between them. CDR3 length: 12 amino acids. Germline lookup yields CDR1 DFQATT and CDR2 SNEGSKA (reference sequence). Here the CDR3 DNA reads TGCAGTGCTAGAGAGTCAGGACGGAGGGCTTTCTTT. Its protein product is CSARESGRRAFF.

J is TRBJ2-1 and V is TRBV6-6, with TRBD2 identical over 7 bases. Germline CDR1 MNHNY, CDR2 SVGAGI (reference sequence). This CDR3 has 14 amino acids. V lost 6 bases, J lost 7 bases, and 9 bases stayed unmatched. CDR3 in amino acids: CASRWTRAGNEQFF. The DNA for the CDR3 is TGTGCCAGCAGATGGACTAGGGCTGGAAATGAGCAGTTCTTC.

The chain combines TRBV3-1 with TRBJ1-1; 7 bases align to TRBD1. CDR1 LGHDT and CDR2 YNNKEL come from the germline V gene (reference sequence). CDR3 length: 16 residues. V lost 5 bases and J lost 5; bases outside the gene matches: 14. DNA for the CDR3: TGTGCCAGCAGCGCACGGGGGGCAGGGGGGAGAACTGAAGCTTTCTTT. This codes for CASSARGAGGRTEAFF.

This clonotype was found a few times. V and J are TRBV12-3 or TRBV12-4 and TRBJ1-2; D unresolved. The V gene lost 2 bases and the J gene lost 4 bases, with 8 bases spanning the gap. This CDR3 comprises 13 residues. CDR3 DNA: TGTGCCAGCAGTTTATCGGTGAGCTATGGCTACACCTTC. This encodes CASSLSVSYGYTF.

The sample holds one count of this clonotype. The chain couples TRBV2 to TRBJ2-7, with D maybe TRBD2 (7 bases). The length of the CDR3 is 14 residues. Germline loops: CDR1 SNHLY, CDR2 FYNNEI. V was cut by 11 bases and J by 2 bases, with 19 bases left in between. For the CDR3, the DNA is TGTGCCGGAGCTGATCGGGGGGACACCTACGAGCAGTACTTC. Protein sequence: CAGADRGDTYEQYF.

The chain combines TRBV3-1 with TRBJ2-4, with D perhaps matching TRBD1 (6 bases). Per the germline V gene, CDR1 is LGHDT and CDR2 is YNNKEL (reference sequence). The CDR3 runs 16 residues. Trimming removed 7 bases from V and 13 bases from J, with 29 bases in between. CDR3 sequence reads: CASNGGQGSHYNEQYF. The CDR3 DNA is TGTGCCAGCAATGGGGGTCAGGGGTCTCACTACAATGAGCAGTACTTC.